The T cell receptor beta chain described here comes from a study of blood T cell repertoires in COVID-19. Whole-study context: There were acute and convalescent COVID-19 samples, and they came from the United States, Italy and Spain. The analysed material was cDNA or gDNA that came from T cells, B-cell-depleted T cells, or PBMCs.

In Seattle, patients joined the study during active infection and were tracked longitudinally. The CDR3 extends over 12 amino acids. Trimming took 6 bases from V and 1 from J, leaving 6 bases between them. The germline V gene has CDR1 LNHDA and CDR2 SQIVND (reference sequence). Original processing notes: Researchers report that nucleated cell counts were estimated from reference gene primer amplification. Data came from immunoSEQ multiplex PCR; TCRdb stores just in-frame clones and leaves some out. V and J calls and clone size come straight from that table; D and trimming were deduced from the DNA. Of about 420,000 clones listed, roughly 89% were seen once; the top ten hold roughly 0.76%.

This sequence originates from a man between 18 and 29 years old with COVID-19, enrolled during active disease. The chain couples TRBV19 to TRBJ1-1, with D unresolved. Sequencing was carried out using peripheral blood. CDR3 region: CASRPGNTEAFF. DNA of the CDR3: TGTGCCAGTAGACCCGGGAACACTGAAGCTTTCTTT. Based on the CDR3 plus reference TRBV19 and TRBJ1-1, the full variable domain is DGGITQSPKYLFRKEGQNVTLSCEQNLNHDAMYWYRQDPGQGLRLIYYSQIVNDFQKGDIAEGYSVSREKKESFPLTVTSAQKNPTAFYLCASRPGNTEAFFGQGTRLTVV.